This entry lists 22 T cell receptor beta chains sequenced from one sample in a study of blood T cells in healthy people across ages. Alongside a J-beta primer mix, a sample-barcoded 5' primer served in a second PCR lasting roughly 6 to 12 cycles. TCRdb itself ran the 5' RACE reads through MiXCR, one entry per CDR3 protein. Seen here are 1.5 million to 2 million distinct CDR3 sequences, about 30% observed once, and the top ten hold around 7.7%. Specimen: blood. The receptors derive from a woman aged 25-40 years in good health.

This clonotype was found many times. The chain combines TRBV29-1 with TRBJ1-2; a possible D gene is TRBD1 (5 bases). The CDR3 is made up of 13 amino acids. Germline CDR1 and CDR2: SQVTM and ANQGSEA. V lost 5 bases and J 0 bases, leaving 10 bases between the germline ends. CDR3 sequence: CSVTGFTNYGYTF. CDR3 DNA sequence: TGCAGCGTTACAGGCTTTACTAACTATGGCTACACCTTC.

To note about this clonotype: This may arise from a read error, as a much more abundant clone is one base away. The CDR3 is CASRWTGDNEQFF. The DNA of the CDR3 is TGTGCCAGCAGATGGACAGGGGACAATGAGCAGTTCTTC. The chain has TRBV7-3 and TRBJ2-1; 9 bases line up with TRBD1. The CDR3 covers 13 residues. The ends lost 6 bases at V and 5 bases at J; junction bases unmatched: 2. In germline, CDR1 is SGHTA, CDR2 FQGTGA.

A word on this clonotype: Lacking the conserved final phenylalanine or tryptophan, this CDR3 likely reflects a read error. The rearrangement joins TRBV5-1 to TRBJ2-4; possibly TRBD1 or TRBD2 for D (5 bases each). The J call could be wrong; TRBJ2-7 is a better fit for the DNA end. Germline V gene lookup returns CDR1 SGHRS and CDR2 YFSETQ. The CDR3 is 16 residues long. The CDR3 DNA sequence: TGCGCCAGCAGCTTGGCCGAGGTGAGGGACCTCTACGAGCAGTACTGC. This encodes CASSLAEVRDLYEQYC.

This chain's CDR3 is CASSLGGDRAETQYF. CDR3 DNA: TGTGCCAGCAGCTTAGGGGGGGACAGGGCGGAGACCCAGTACTTC. V gene TRBV7-2 combines with J gene TRBJ2-5; TRBD1 aligns across 9 bases. The trim removed 1 base at V and 5 bases at J, leaving 5 bases unmatched. Germline loops: CDR1 SGHTA, CDR2 FQGNSA. The CDR3 loop spans 15 amino acids.

The table lists this clonotype with many counts. This chain links TRBV10-3 with TRBJ1-2; possible D gene TRBD1, 5 bases. Germline lookup yields CDR1 ENHRY and CDR2 SYGVKD. The CDR3 runs to 12 residues. V lost 2 bases, J lost 4 bases, and 5 bases lay in between. The CDR3 here is CAISEQGYGYTF. The CDR3 region has the DNA TGTGCCATCAGTGAGCAGGGCTATGGCTACACCTTC.

This clonotype was found a few times. This rearrangement joins TRBV4-1 to TRBJ1-5; D is possibly TRBD1 (6 bases). The CDR3 is 14 amino acids. Trimming cost V 5 bases and J 9 bases, with 17 bases left between them. Germline-derived CDR1 and CDR2 are MGHRA and YSYEKL. CDR3 amino acids: CASSGEGDRAPQHF. CDR3 DNA sequence: TGCGCCAGCAGCGGGGAGGGGGATCGTGCGCCCCAGCATTTT.

The CDR3 here is CASSQDPSQFRDEKLFF. The CDR3 bases are TGCGCCAGCAGCCAAGACCCCAGCCAGTTTAGGGATGAAAAACTGTTTTTT. This chain connects TRBV4-3 to TRBJ1-4, with D hard to call. The V and J ends lost 0 bases and 6 bases respectively, with 17 bases between them. The CDR3 spans 17 residues. Germline CDR1 reads LGHNA; CDR2 reads YSLEER.

The rearrangement joins TRBV9 to TRBJ1-2, with D possibly matching TRBD1 (5 bases). Deletions cut 2 bases from V and 8 bases from J, with 16 bases between. The CDR3 runs to 14 residues. Germline V gene sequence: CDR1 SGDLS, CDR2 YYNGEE. Here the CDR3 DNA reads TGTGCCAGCAGCGTCGAGCTTGGGAGGGGAGGCTACACCTTC. Its protein product is CASSVELGRGGYTF.

The V and J genes are TRBV5-1 and TRBJ2-3; D gene ambiguous. The CDR3 runs 11 residues. Trimming took off 7 bases at V and 5 bases at J, with 8 bases between the two ends. The germline V gene encodes CDR1 SGHRS and CDR2 YFSETQ. CDR3 loop: CASLVEDTQYF. DNA of the CDR3: TGCGCCAGCTTGGTCGAAGATACGCAGTATTTT.

This clonotype has a handful of counts. V is TRBV12-3 or TRBV12-4 and J is TRBJ1-1; 7 nucleotides agree with TRBD1. Trimming took 5 bases from V and 1 from J; bases not matched to a gene: 7. The CDR3 loop spans 15 amino acids. The CDR3 nucleotides are TGTGCCAGCAGTAAGGGGGCGACTCCGAACACTGAAGCTTTCTTT. Residues: CASSKGATPNTEAFF.

The V and J genes are TRBV7-8 and TRBJ1-2; D may be TRBD1 (6 bases). The germline V gene encodes CDR1 SGHVS and CDR2 FQNEAQ. The CDR3 runs 15 residues. Deletions cut 4 bases from V and 2 bases from J, with 14 bases between. The CDR3 DNA sequence: TGTGCCAGCAGCTCACCGGGGACAATAAACTATGGCTACACCTTC. Protein product: CASSSPGTINYGYTF.

This clonotype has at least ten counts. The genes are TRBV7-7 and TRBJ2-5; TRBD1 might be the D (7 bases). There are 15 residues in the CDR3. V was cut by 1 base and J by 3 bases, with 12 bases left in between. CDR1 is SSHAT, CDR2 FNYEAQ, per germline (reference sequence). CDR3 bases: TGTGCCAGCAGCTTAGGCGGGACAGACAAAGAGACCCAGTACTTC. It specifies CASSLGGTDKETQYF.

In its sample, this clonotype was seen many times. CDR3 sequence (DNA): TGCAGTGCTAGGACTAGCGGGGGACCTGACCAAGAGACCCAGTACTTC. Translating gives CSARTSGGPDQETQYF. This rearrangement joins TRBV20-1 to TRBJ2-5; 12 nucleotides line up with TRBD2. This CDR3 has 16 residues. The V segment lost 3 bases and the J segment 0 bases; nucleotides outside the gene matches: 5. Germline V CDR1 and CDR2: DFQATT, SNEGSKA (reference sequence).

This clonotype has ten or more counts. The chain carries TRBV6-2 or TRBV6-3 and TRBJ2-5; D is unresolved. This CDR3 is built from 15 residues. Germline V CDR1 and CDR2: MNHEY, SVGEGT. V dropped 7 bases and J dropped 4 bases, with 19 bases sitting between them. The CDR3 reads CASIDTRLGRETQYF. CDR3 nucleotide sequence: TGTGCCAGCATCGATACCAGGCTTGGTCGAGAGACCCAGTACTTC.

This clonotype was counted at least ten times. V usage is TRBV5-5 and J usage is TRBJ2-5, with 7 bases identical to TRBD2. The J segment lost 2 bases and the V segment lost 4 bases, leaving 2 bases of the junction unmatched. The germline V gene encodes CDR1 SGHKS and CDR2 YYEKEE (reference sequence). CDR3 length: 13 amino acids. CDR3: CASSAGEQETQYF. The DNA of the CDR3 is TGTGCCAGCAGCGCGGGGGAGCAAGAGACCCAGTACTTC.

The rearrangement uses TRBV7-6 and TRBJ2-2; 10 bases align to TRBD2. The J segment lost 4 bases and the V segment lost 3 bases, leaving 5 bases of the junction unmatched. The germline V gene has CDR1 SGHVS and CDR2 FNYEAQ. CDR3 length: 16 amino acids. The CDR3 DNA sequence: TGTGCCAGCAGCTTGGCTAGCGGGGGTGGCACCGGGGAGCTGTTTTTT. Amino acid sequence: CASSLASGGGTGELFF.

This clonotype was detected a few times. This CDR3 is CASSPSPGWETQYF. CDR3 coding DNA: TGTGCCAGCAGTCCGAGCCCAGGGTGGGAGACCCAGTACTTC. This chain joins TRBV28 and TRBJ2-5; possible D gene TRBD1, 5 bases. Germline CDR1 is MDHEN and CDR2 is SYDVKM. The length of the CDR3 is 14 residues. The V and J ends lost 5 bases and 5 bases respectively, with 15 bases between them.

The chain uses TRBV5-4 and TRBJ2-1; D remains unclear. The CDR3 consists of 13 residues. Germline CDR1 reads SGHNT; CDR2 reads YYREEE (reference sequence). Trimming removed 3 bases at V and 6 bases at J, with 10 bases between. The CDR3: CASSSEQSNEQFF. CDR3 DNA: TGTGCCAGCAGCTCGGAACAGAGCAATGAGCAGTTCTTC.

J is TRBJ1-2 and V is TRBV12-3 or TRBV12-4; 10 bases map to TRBD1. The CDR3 consists of 14 residues. The J segment lost 8 bases and the V segment lost 4 bases, leaving 7 bases of the junction unmatched. This chain's CDR3 is CASSSGTGVRGYTF. In DNA form, the CDR3 reads TGTGCCAGCAGTTCCGGGACAGGGGTCCGAGGCTACACCTTC.

This clonotype has ten or more counts. This chain uses TRBV6-1 with TRBJ1-2, with 7 bases that match TRBD1. CDR3 length: 13 residues. The germline CDR1 and CDR2 sequences are MNHNS and SASEGT. V shed 2 bases, J shed 3 bases, and the junction held 0 bases outside the gene matches. CDR3 coding DNA: TGTGCCAGCAGTGAAACAGGGGACTATGGCTACACCTTC. Its protein product is CASSETGDYGYTF.

The J gene is TRBJ2-3, the V gene TRBV6-6; 7 bases fit TRBD2. CDR1 and CDR2 (germline): MNHNY, SVGAGI (reference sequence). This CDR3 region has 16 residues. Unmatched junction bases numbered 7, after V lost 0 bases and J lost 4 bases. The chain's CDR3 is CASSYSFGGSADTQYF. The CDR3 nucleotides read TGTGCCAGCAGTTACTCTTTCGGGGGGAGTGCAGATACGCAGTATTTT.

The chain carries TRBV7-9 and TRBJ2-2; maybe TRBD2 (6 bases). Per the germline V gene, CDR1 is SEHNR and CDR2 is FQNEAQ (reference sequence). CDR3 length: 16 residues. V was cut by 0 bases and J by 0 bases, with 8 bases left in between. The CDR3 region is CASSLAGGPNTGELFF. DNA for the CDR3: TGTGCCAGCAGCTTAGCGGGGGGACCGAACACCGGGGAGCTGTTTTTT.